This section outlines one TCR beta chain sequence together with its context. The entry originates in a study of OX40 agonist ivuxolimab in advanced cancers. The wider study: Partial responses were achieved by three patients: one hepatocellular carcinoma, two cutaneous melanoma.

The V gene lost 6 bases and the J gene lost 2 bases, with 5 bases spanning the gap. Germline CDR1 is MDHEN and CDR2 is SYDVKM. CDR3 length: 12 amino acids. Only in-frame clones appear in the TCRdb table, and some are missing; sequencing was by immunoSEQ multiplex PCR. Of about 89,000 clones listed, 85% to 95% were seen once; the top ten hold 0.2% to 0.3%. This receptor was identified in an adult with an advanced solid tumor such as melanoma, head and neck, liver or kidney cancer. The input for sequencing was CD4+ or CD8+ T cells sorted from blood, taken in a trial of the OX40 agonist ivuxolimab. The V gene is TRBV28, the J gene TRBJ2-1; D remains ambiguous. CDR3 loop: CASSSTYNEQFF. The CDR3 DNA reads as TGTGCCAGCAGCAGTACCTACAATGAGCAGTTCTTC.